The T cell receptor (beta chain) described here comes from a study of spatial heterogeneity in lung cancer. Background on the study: The count of detected beta-chain sequences consistently exceeded that of alpha-chain sequences. Raw reads contained each unique TCR and UMI combination more than ten times on average.

CDR3 length: 17 amino acids. Germline V gene data show CDR1 as SGHTA and CDR2 as FQGTGA. The ends lost 4 bases at V and 0 bases at J; junction bases unmatched: 8. Time point defined: sample taken at primary tumor resection. Whole RNA, which was extracted from tumor, nontumor lung tissue or frozen PBMC, was sequenced without any cell sorting. This clonotype was seen at least ten times. TCRdb redid the calling of the 5' RACE reads with MiXCR, one entry per CDR3 protein. The sample holds some 6,100 distinct CDR3 sequences, around an eighth seen once. The source was normal lung tissue next to the tumor, collected at surgery. J is TRBJ2-7 and V is TRBV7-3; 11 nucleotides line up with TRBD2. The sequence was obtained from a male donor with early-stage non-small cell lung cancer. The CDR3 DNA reads TGTGCCAGCAGCTCCCCAACGACTAGCGGGATCTCCTACGAGCAGTACTTC. Its protein is CASSSPTTSGISYEQYF.